This passage covers 24 T cell receptor beta chains from one sample sequenced in a study of blood T cell repertoires in COVID-19 (TCRdb year 2020). Library preparation used the immunoSEQ multiplex PCR assay. TCRdb took this table from immuneACCESS and kept in-frame rearrangements with V and J called. Such tables lack part of the clones; where checked against another copy, unresolved V genes explain under half of the gap, and the rest is unexplained. The sample table contains roughly 120,000 clones; only one count was recorded for roughly 85% of them. The ten largest clones represent around 5.5% of the sample. What was sequenced was peripheral blood. Source of these receptors: a woman aged 60 to 75 with COVID-19, enrolled during active disease.

The J gene is TRBJ1-1, the V gene TRBV15, with D unresolved. The CDR3 is made up of 13 amino acids. Trimming left V 5 bases short and J 1 base short, with 8 bases between. Germline V CDR1 and CDR2: LNHNV, YYDKDF (reference sequence). For the CDR3, the DNA is TGTGCCACCAGCGAAAGCCGGAACACTGAAGCTTTCTTT. This translates into CATSESRNTEAFF.

The chain employs TRBV29-1 and TRBJ1-3; tentatively, D is TRBD1 (5 bases). V was pared by 6 bases and J by 7 bases, with 16 bases between. This CDR3 is 13 amino acids long. In germline, CDR1 is SQVTM, CDR2 ANQGSEA. In DNA form, the CDR3 reads TGCAGCGTGTTGGCCAGGGCTGTGAACACCATATATTTT. Amino acids: CSVLARAVNTIYF.

The genes are TRBV19 and TRBJ1-5, with D possibly being TRBD1 (5 bases). V was pared by 7 bases and J by 4 bases, with 20 bases between. This CDR3 is 16 amino acids long. Germline CDR1 reads LNHDA; CDR2 reads SQIVND (reference sequence). The CDR3 is CASTPLDKAPNQPQHF. The CDR3 DNA sequence: TGTGCCAGTACCCCCCTGGACAAGGCCCCTAATCAGCCCCAGCATTTT.

The chain joins TRBV15 to TRBJ1-6, with TRBD1 matching 8 bases. Trimming took 4 bases from V and 9 from J; bases not matched to a gene: 5. The CDR3 has 14 residues. The V gene's germline CDR1 is LNHNV and CDR2 YYDKDF (reference sequence). The CDR3 here is CATSKHRGGSPLHF. As DNA, the CDR3 is TGTGCCACCAGCAAACACAGGGGGGGTTCACCCCTCCACTTT.

This clone showed up just once. J is TRBJ2-6 and V is TRBV20-1; no definite D call. The CDR3 is 13 residues long. Trimming shortened V by 3 bases and J by 2 bases, and 5 bases separated the two germline ends. CDR1 and CDR2 from the germline V gene are DFQATT and SNEGSKA (reference sequence). CDR3 bases: TGCAGTGCTAGTACTCCTGGGGCCAACGTCCTGACTTTC. Translation gives CSASTPGANVLTF.

This chain's CDR3 is CASSRLAANLQETQYF. CDR3 nucleotide sequence: TGTGCCAGCAGTAGACTAGCGGCAAACCTCCAAGAGACCCAGTACTTC. The chain is built from TRBV2 and TRBJ2-5; 9 bases match TRBD2. The CDR3 runs to 16 residues. The ends lost 5 bases at V and 1 base at J; junction bases unmatched: 8. Germline V gene lookup returns CDR1 SNHLY and CDR2 FYNNEI.

V gene TRBV5-1 combines with J gene TRBJ1-2; D may be TRBD1 (6 bases). CDR3 length equals 13 residues. Germline lookup yields CDR1 SGHRS and CDR2 YFSETQ. Trimming stripped 4 bases from V and 4 bases from J, with 11 bases between. The CDR3 DNA is TGCGCCAGCAGCAGGGGGGGCTTCTATGGCTACACCTTC. Amino acids: CASSRGGFYGYTF. Combining the CDR3 with reference TRBV5-1 and TRBJ1-2 gives the whole variable domain KAGVTQTPRYLIKTRGQQVTLSCSPISGHRSVSWYQQTPGQGLQFLFEYFSETQRNKGNFPGRFSGRQFSNSRSEMNVSTLELGDSALYLCASSRGGFYGYTFGSGTRLTVV.

The V call is TRBV2, the J call TRBJ1-5; a weak D match, TRBD1 (6 bases). Trimming took 4 bases from V and 7 from J, leaving 11 bases between them. The V gene's germline CDR1 is SNHLY and CDR2 FYNNEI. The CDR3 spans 13 residues. The DNA for the CDR3 is TGTGCCAGCAGTGGAGGGACACACCAGCCCCAGCATTTT. It specifies CASSGGTHQPQHF.

The chain uses TRBV2 and TRBJ1-3, with D uncertain. Between the trimmed V and J ends, which lost 10 bases and 4 bases, there was a span of 14 bases. From germline, CDR1 is SNHLY and CDR2 FYNNEI. The CDR3 has 13 residues. The CDR3 spells CATGYAEGNTIYF. CDR3 bases: TGTGCCACGGGGTACGCCGAAGGAAACACCATATATTTT.

The genes are TRBV4-3 and TRBJ1-6, with a tentative D call TRBD1 (6 bases). CDR3 length: 16 residues. The ends were cut back, 1 base at V and 10 bases at J, with 17 bases in the middle. Germline loops: CDR1 LGHNA, CDR2 YSLEER. CDR3 sequence reads: CASSQGVTGSRSPLHF. CDR3 DNA: TGCGCCAGCAGCCAAGGCGTCACAGGGTCAAGATCACCCCTCCACTTT.

The CDR3 sequence: CASSSPAGGRNEQFF. Written as DNA, the CDR3 is TGTGCCAGCAGCTCCCCTGCGGGGGGCCGGAATGAGCAGTTCTTC. The V call is TRBV12-1, the J call TRBJ2-1; the D call TRBD2 from the table was never checked on the DNA. TRBV12-1 has pseudogene status. This CDR3 is built from 15 residues.

The genes are TRBV29-1 and TRBJ2-7, with no clear D. V gave up 1 base and J gave up 0 bases, with 10 bases separating them. The CDR3 sequence is 14 residues long. CDR1 and CDR2 (germline): SQVTM, ANQGSEA. CDR3 sequence: CSVEGGTSSYEQYF. The CDR3 DNA reads TGCAGCGTTGAAGGAGGCACGAGCTCCTACGAGCAGTACTTC.

This chain joins TRBV12-3 or TRBV12-4 and TRBJ1-2, with D possibly being TRBD1 (6 bases). CDR3 length: 11 residues. V gave up 10 bases and J gave up 10 bases, with 16 bases separating them. CDR3 DNA sequence: TGTGCCACACTAGTAGGGGGGGACTACACCTTC. This sequence encodes CATLVGGDYTF.

The V gene is TRBV6-5, the J gene TRBJ1-2; TRBD1 aligns across 11 bases. The ends lost 6 bases at V and 4 bases at J; junction bases unmatched: 4. CDR1 is MNHEY, CDR2 SVGAGI, per germline. The CDR3 length is 14 residues. The CDR3, as DNA: TGTGCCAGCAGCAAGGACAGGGGGCCCTATGGCTACACCTTC. It encodes CASSKDRGPYGYTF.

V usage is TRBV19 and J usage is TRBJ1-3; D remains unclear. Looked up from germline, CDR1 is LNHDA and CDR2 is SQIVND (reference sequence). The CDR3 has 15 residues. Trimming pared 3 bases from V and 0 bases from J, leaving 9 bases between. The CDR3 DNA is TGTGCCAGTAGTATCCCGGGATTCTCTGGAAACACCATATATTTT. Its protein is CASSIPGFSGNTIYF.

The rearrangement joins TRBV6-2 or TRBV6-3 to TRBJ2-7; a weak D match, TRBD2 (6 bases). V was clipped by 0 bases and J by 7 bases, with 7 bases between them. This CDR3 has 12 amino acids. CDR1 MNHEY and CDR2 SVGEGT come from the germline V gene. The CDR3 DNA reads as TGTGCCAGCAGTTACTCACGGGGGGAGCAGTACTTC. It translates to CASSYSRGEQYF.

The CDR3 nucleotides read TGTGCCAGTAGTATGAGGGGGCGACAGCCCCAGCATTTT. It encodes CASSMRGRQPQHF. The chain couples TRBV19 to TRBJ1-5, with 7 bases matching TRBD1. Germline CDR1 LNHDA, CDR2 SQIVND (reference sequence). V lost 3 bases, J lost 7 bases, and 3 bases stayed unmatched. The CDR3 runs 13 residues. The full variable domain, completed using reference TRBV19 and TRBJ1-5, is DGGITQSPKYLFRKEGQNVTLSCEQNLNHDAMYWYRQDPGQGLRLIYYSQIVNDFQKGDIAEGYSVSREKKESFPLTVTSAQKNPTAFYLCASSMRGRQPQHFGDGTRLSIL.

A remark on this clone: With a far larger clone one base away, a read error is the likely cause. This specimen includes other DNA sequences encoding the same CDR3. The chain is built from TRBV12-5 and TRBJ2-5; tentative D call: TRBD2 (7 bases). Germline V gene data show CDR1 as LGHNT and CDR2 as FRNRAP. The CDR3 extends over 17 amino acids. CDR3 DNA sequence: TGTGCTCGTGGTTGGGGGGGGCCAGGAGGGGAACAAGAGACCCAGTACTTC. Its translation: CARGWGGPGGEQETQYF.

The chain recombines TRBV12-3 or TRBV12-4 with TRBJ2-1; D is perhaps TRBD2 (5 bases). The CDR3 consists of 13 residues. V was clipped by 2 bases and J by 8 bases, with 10 bases between them. Here the CDR3 reads CASSLSGFYEQFF. For the CDR3, the DNA is TGTGCCAGCAGTTTATCGGGGTTTTATGAGCAGTTCTTC.

This rearrangement joins TRBV10-3 to TRBJ1-1, with 7 positions matching TRBD1. V lost 6 bases and J lost 5; bases outside the gene matches: 6. The CDR3 consists of 13 residues. Germline assignment: CDR1 ENHRY and CDR2 SYGVKD. Here the CDR3 reads CAISYRGDTEAFF. CDR3 coding DNA: TGTGCCATCAGCTACAGGGGAGATACTGAAGCTTTCTTT.

V is TRBV5-8 and J is TRBJ1-5; 12 bases map to TRBD1. This CDR3 comprises 19 residues. Germline V CDR1 and CDR2: SGHTS, YDEGEE. V lost 5 bases to trimming and J lost 6 bases; unmatched junction nucleotides: 18. The CDR3 nucleotides read TGTGCCAGCAGACCCCTCGGGACAGGGGGCGGAATTCGGAGTCAGCCCCAGCATTTT. Amino acids: CASRPLGTGGGIRSQPQHF.

The rearrangement links TRBV29-1 to TRBJ2-5; tentatively, D is TRBD2 (6 bases). The germline V gene has CDR1 SQVTM and CDR2 ANQGSEA. CDR3 length: 17 residues. Trimming cost V 0 bases and J 5 bases, with 22 bases left between them. The CDR3: CSVEEGFSGDGGETQYF. Here the CDR3 DNA reads TGCAGCGTTGAAGAGGGGTTTTCGGGGGACGGCGGGGAGACCCAGTACTTC. Supplemented by reference TRBV29-1 and TRBJ2-5, the full variable domain reads SAVISQKPSRDICQRGTSLTIQCQVDSQVTMMFWYRQQPGQSLTLIATANQGSEATYESGFVIDKFPISRPNLTFSTLTVSNMSPEDSSIYLCSVEEGFSGDGGETQYFGPGTRLLVL.

The chain has TRBV5-3 and TRBJ2-7; 10 nucleotides align to TRBD1. TRBV5-3 is noted as an ORF with a role that remains uncertain. Trimming at V came to 3 bases and at J to 5 bases, leaving 5 bases not matched to a gene. The CDR3 contains 14 residues. The CDR3 sequence: CARSWDRGSDEQYF. CDR3 bases: TGTGCCAGAAGCTGGGACAGGGGTTCGGACGAGCAGTACTTC.

The rearrangement joins TRBV18 to TRBJ1-2; 8 nucleotides line up with TRBD1. Germline assignment: CDR1 KGHSH and CDR2 LQKENI. The junction had 10 bases not matched to a gene; V was cut back by 1 base and J by 3 bases. This CDR3 has 17 residues. DNA for the CDR3: TGTGCCAGCTCACCACAATACTCGGCAGGGGGCGACTATGGCTACACCTTC. This gives the protein CASSPQYSAGGDYGYTF. Full variable domain (rest looked up from reference TRBV18 and TRBJ1-2): NAGVMQNPRHLVRRRGQEARLRCSPMKGHSHVYWYRQLPEEGLKFMVYLQKENIIDESGMPKERFSAEFPKEGPSILRIQQVVRGDSAAYFCASSPQYSAGGDYGYTFGSGTRLTVV.